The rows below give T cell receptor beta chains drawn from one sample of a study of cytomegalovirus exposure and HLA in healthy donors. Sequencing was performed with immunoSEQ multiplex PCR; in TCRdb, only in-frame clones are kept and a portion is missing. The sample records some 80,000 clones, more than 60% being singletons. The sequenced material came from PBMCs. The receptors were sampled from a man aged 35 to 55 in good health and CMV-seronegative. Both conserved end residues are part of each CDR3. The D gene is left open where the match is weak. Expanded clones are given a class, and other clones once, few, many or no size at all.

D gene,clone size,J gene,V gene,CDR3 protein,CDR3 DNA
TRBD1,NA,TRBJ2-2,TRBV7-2,CASSSRDRVTGELFF,TGTGCCAGCAGCTCCCGGGACAGGGTAACCGGGGAGCTGTTTTTT
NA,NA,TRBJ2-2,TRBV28,CASSSLAWRYTGELFF,TGTGCCAGCAGCTCTTTAGCATGGAGGTACACCGGGGAGCTGTTTTTT
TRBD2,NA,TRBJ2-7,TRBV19,CASSTPTSGSSYEQYF,TGTGCTAGTAGTACCCCAACTAGCGGGAGTAGCTACGAGCAGTACTTC
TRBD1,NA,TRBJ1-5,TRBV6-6,CASITGDRKNQPQHF,TGTGCCAGCATAACAGGGGACAGAAAGAATCAGCCCCAGCATTTT
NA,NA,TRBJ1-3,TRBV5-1,CASSLYAAGNSGNTIYF,TGCGCCAGCAGCTTGTATGCGGCAGGGAACTCTGGAAACACCATATATTTT
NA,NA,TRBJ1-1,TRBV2,CASSEARTGNTEAFF,TGTGCCAGCAGTGAAGCGAGAACAGGGAACACTGAAGCTTTCTTT
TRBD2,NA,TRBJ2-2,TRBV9,CASSGGGLARGELFF,TGTGCCAGCAGCGGGGGGGGACTAGCTCGCGGGGAGCTGTTTTTT
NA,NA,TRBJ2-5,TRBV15,CATSRLGDTIHQETQYF,TGTGCCACCAGCAGATTGGGGGACACCATCCACCAAGAGACCCAGTACTTC
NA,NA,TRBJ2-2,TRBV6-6,CASSDTNTGELFF,TGTGCCAGCAGTGACACGAACACCGGGGAGCTGTTTTTT
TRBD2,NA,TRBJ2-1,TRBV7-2,CASRMTSASYNEQFF,TGTGCCAGCAGGATGACTAGCGCCTCCTACAATGAGCAGTTCTTC
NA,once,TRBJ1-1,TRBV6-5,CASSRGGQTNTEAFF,TGTGCCAGCAGTCGAGGAGGACAGACGAACACTGAAGCTTTCTTT
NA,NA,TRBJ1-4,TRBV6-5,CASSYQGGEKLFF,TGTGCCAGCAGTTACCAGGGTGGTGAAAAACTGTTTTTT
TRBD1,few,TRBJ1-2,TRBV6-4,CASSGPGTGGNGYTF,TGTGCCAGCAGTGGCCCCGGGACAGGGGGAAATGGCTACACCTTC
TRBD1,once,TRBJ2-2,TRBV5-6,CASSLAQDRGLTGELFF,TGTGCCAGCAGCTTAGCACAGGACAGGGGGCTCACCGGGGAGCTGTTTTTT
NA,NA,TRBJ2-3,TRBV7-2,CASSLSSQPGTDTQYF,TGTGCCAGCAGCTTATCCAGTCAACCGGGGACAGATACGCAGTATTTT
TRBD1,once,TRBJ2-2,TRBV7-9,CASSITGVHTGELFF,TGTGCCAGCAGCATCACAGGGGTTCACACCGGGGAGCTGTTTTTT
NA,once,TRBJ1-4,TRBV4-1,CASSQKSTTNEKLFF,TGCGCCAGCAGCCAAAAGAGCACAACTAATGAAAAACTGTTTTTT
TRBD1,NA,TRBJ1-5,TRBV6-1,CASREGGIRGPIRAQHF,TGTGCCAGCAGGGAAGGGGGAATAAGGGGGCCGATTCGGGCCCAGCATTTT
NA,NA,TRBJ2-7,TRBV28,CASRKTGTPVYEQYF,TGTGCCAGCAGAAAAACCGGGACACCTGTCTACGAGCAGTACTTC
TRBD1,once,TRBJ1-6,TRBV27,CASSFRDRFNYNSPLHF,TGTGCCAGCAGTTTCCGGGACAGGTTCAACTATAATTCACCCCTCCACTTT
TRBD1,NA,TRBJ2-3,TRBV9,CASKGTERTDTQYF,TGTGCCAGCAAGGGGACAGAGCGCACAGATACGCAGTATTTT
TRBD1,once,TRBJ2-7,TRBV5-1,CASSLLPTGGPYEQYF,TGCGCCAGCAGCTTGCTCCCGACAGGGGGTCCCTACGAGCAGTACTTC
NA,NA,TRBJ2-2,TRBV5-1,CASSLRDNNGELFF,TGCGCCAGCAGCTTGAGGGACAATAACGGGGAGCTGTTTTTT
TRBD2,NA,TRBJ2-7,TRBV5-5,CASSFLAGSGSYEQYF,TGTGCCAGCAGCTTTCTAGCGGGATCAGGGTCCTACGAGCAGTACTTC
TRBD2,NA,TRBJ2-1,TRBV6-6,CASSYGRTSGNEQFF,TGTGCCAGCAGTTACGGGAGGACTAGCGGGAATGAGCAGTTCTTC
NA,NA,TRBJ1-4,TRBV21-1,CASSRTVVPEKLFF,TGTGCCAGCAGCAGGACAGTCGTTCCTGAAAAACTGTTTTTT
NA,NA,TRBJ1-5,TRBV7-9,CASSLTVSNQPQHF,TGTGCCAGCAGCCTGACAGTTAGCAATCAGCCCCAGCATTTT
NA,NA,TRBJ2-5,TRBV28,CASSPPGGRETQYF,TGTGCCAGCAGTCCACCCGGGGGTAGGGAGACCCAGTACTTC
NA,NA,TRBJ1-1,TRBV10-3,CAISTMTEAFF,TGTGCCATCAGCACTATGACTGAAGCTTTCTTT
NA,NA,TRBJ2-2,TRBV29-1,CLARNTGELFF,TGTCTAGCTAGAAACACCGGGGAGCTGTTTTTT
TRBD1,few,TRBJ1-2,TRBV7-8,CASSPVGTGFGYTF,TGTGCCAGCAGCCCGGTGGGGACAGGGTTTGGCTACACCTTC
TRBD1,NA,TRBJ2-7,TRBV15,CATSEQASTGGEQYF,TGTGCCACCAGCGAACAAGCATCTACAGGGGGCGAGCAGTACTTC
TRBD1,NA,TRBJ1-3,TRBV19,CASSRGLGNTIYF,TGTGCCAGTTCCAGGGGGCTTGGAAACACCATATATTTT
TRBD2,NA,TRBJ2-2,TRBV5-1,CASSPSGRDTGELFF,TGCGCCAGCAGTCCGAGCGGGAGGGACACCGGGGAGCTGTTTTTT
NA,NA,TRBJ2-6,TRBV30,CAWSAGFGGANVLTF,TGTGCCTGGAGTGCCGGGTTTGGCGGGGCCAACGTCCTGACTTTC
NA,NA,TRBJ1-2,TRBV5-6,CASSLSNYGYTF,TGTGCCAGCAGCTTGTCGAACTATGGCTACACCTTC
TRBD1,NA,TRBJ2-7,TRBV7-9,CASSSIGGQGTYEQYF,TGTGCCAGCAGCTCAATCGGTGGACAGGGGACCTACGAGCAGTACTTC
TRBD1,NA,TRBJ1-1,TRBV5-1,CASSSDRGTEAFF,TGCGCCAGCAGCTCGGACAGGGGGACTGAAGCTTTCTTT
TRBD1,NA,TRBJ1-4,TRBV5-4,CASSGAGTGGEKLFF,TGTGCCAGCAGCGGCGCGGGGACAGGGGGAGAAAAACTGTTTTTT
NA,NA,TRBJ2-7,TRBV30,CAWSVVEEQYF,TGTGCCTGGAGTGTCGTAGAAGAGCAGTACTTC
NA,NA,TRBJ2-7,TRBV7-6,CASSLDPGKSYEQYF,TGTGCCAGCAGCTTAGACCCCGGGAAGAGCTACGAGCAGTACTTC
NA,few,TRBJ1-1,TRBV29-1,CSVGSSRTEAFF,TGCAGCGTCGGCTCATCGAGGACTGAAGCTTTCTTT
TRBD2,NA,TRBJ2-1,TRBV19,CASSFLAGVTYNEQFF,TGTGCCAGTAGTTTCCTAGCGGGAGTAACCTACAATGAGCAGTTCTTC
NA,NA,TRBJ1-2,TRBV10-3,CAISRTTGPYGYTF,TGTGCCATCAGTCGAACCACAGGGCCCTATGGCTACACCTTC
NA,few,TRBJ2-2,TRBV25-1,CASIGQKNTGELFF,TGTGCCAGCATAGGACAGAAGAACACCGGGGAGCTGTTTTTT
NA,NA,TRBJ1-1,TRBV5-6,CASSLSPGRGNNTEAFF,TGTGCCAGCAGCTTGAGCCCAGGTAGGGGGAACAACACTGAAGCTTTCTTT
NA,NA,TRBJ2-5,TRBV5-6,CASSLSGLETQYF,TGTGCCAGCAGCTTGAGCGGTCTAGAGACCCAGTACTTC
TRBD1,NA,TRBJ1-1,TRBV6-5,CASSRLTGGFTEAFF,TGTGCCAGCAGCCGTTTGACAGGGGGCTTTACTGAAGCTTTCTTT
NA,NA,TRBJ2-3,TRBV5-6,CASSLGSGTDTQYF,TGTGCCAGCAGCTTGGGGTCGGGCACAGATACGCAGTATTTT
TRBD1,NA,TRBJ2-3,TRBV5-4,CASSLGSRQGYTQYF,TGTGCCAGCAGCTTGGGTTCGAGACAGGGGTACACGCAGTATTTT
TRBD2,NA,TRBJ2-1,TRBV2,CASRTSGAYNEQFF,TGTGCCAGCAGGACTAGCGGAGCCTACAATGAGCAGTTCTTC
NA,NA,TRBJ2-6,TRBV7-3,CASSSLRGSGANVLTF,TGTGCCAGCAGCTCCCTTCGGGGCTCTGGGGCCAACGTCCTGACTTTC
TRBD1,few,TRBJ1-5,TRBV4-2,CASSRSDRGLFQPQHF,TGTGCCAGCAGCCGCTCCGACAGGGGGCTTTTTCAGCCCCAGCATTTT
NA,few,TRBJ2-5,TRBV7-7,CASSIGHSETQYF,TGTGCTAGCAGCATCGGACATTCCGAGACCCAGTACTTC